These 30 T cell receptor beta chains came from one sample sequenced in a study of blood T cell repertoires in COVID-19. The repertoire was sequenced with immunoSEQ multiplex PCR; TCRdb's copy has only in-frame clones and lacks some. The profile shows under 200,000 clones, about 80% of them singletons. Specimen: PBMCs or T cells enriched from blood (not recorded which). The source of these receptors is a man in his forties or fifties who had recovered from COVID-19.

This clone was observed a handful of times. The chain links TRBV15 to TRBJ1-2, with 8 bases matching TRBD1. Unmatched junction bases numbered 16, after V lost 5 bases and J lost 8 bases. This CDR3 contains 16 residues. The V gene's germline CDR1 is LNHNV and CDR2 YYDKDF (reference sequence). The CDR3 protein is CATSDGLDREGWGYTF. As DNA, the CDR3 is TGTGCCACCAGCGACGGGCTGGACAGGGAAGGGTGGGGCTACACCTTC.

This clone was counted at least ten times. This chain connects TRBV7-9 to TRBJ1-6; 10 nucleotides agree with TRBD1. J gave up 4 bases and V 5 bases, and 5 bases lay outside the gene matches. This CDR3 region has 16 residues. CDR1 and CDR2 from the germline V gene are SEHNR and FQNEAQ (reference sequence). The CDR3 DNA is TGTGCCAGCAGCCTAGGGACAGGGGCGTATAATTCACCCCTCCACTTT. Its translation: CASSLGTGAYNSPLHF. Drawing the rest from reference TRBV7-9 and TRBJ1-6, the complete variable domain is DTGVSQNPRHKITKRGQNVTFRCDPISEHNRLYWYRQTLGQGPEFLTYFQNEAQLEKSRLLSDRFSAERPKGSFSTLEIQRTEQGDSAMYLCASSLGTGAYNSPLHFGNGTRLTVT.

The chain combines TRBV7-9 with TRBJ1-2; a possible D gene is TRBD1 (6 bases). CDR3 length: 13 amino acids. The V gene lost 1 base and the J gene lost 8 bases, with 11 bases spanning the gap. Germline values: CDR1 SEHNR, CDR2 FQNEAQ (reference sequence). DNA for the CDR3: TGTGCCAGCAGCTTAGTGGGCAGGGGCGGCTACACCTTC. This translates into CASSLVGRGGYTF.

Here the CDR3 reads CASTEGPVNTEAFF. CDR3 DNA sequence: TGTGCCAGCACCGAGGGTCCGGTAAACACTGAAGCTTTCTTT. The V and J genes are TRBV6-5 and TRBJ1-1; D is uncertain. CDR1 MNHEY and CDR2 SVGAGI come from the germline V gene. This CDR3 has 14 residues. Trimming took off 7 bases at V and 2 bases at J, with 14 bases between the two ends.

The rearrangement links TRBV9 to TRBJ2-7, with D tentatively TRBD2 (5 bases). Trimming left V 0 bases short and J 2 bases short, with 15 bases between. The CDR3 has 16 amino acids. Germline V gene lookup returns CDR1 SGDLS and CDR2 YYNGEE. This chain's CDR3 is CASSVGWASQTYEQYF. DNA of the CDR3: TGTGCCAGCAGCGTAGGGTGGGCTAGCCAGACCTACGAGCAGTACTTC.

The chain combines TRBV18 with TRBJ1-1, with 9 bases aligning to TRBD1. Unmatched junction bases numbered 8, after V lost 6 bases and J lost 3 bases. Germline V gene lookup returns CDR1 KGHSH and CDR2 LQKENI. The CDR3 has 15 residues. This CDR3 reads CASSPRDRADTEAFF. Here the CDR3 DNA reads TGTGCCAGCTCGCCCCGGGACAGGGCAGACACTGAAGCTTTCTTT.

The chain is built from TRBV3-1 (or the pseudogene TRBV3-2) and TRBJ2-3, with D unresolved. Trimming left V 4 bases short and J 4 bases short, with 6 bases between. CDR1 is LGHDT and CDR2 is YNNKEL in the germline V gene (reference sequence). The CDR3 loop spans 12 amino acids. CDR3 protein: CASSPYADTQYF. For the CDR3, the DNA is TGTGCCAGCAGCCCTTATGCAGATACGCAGTATTTT.

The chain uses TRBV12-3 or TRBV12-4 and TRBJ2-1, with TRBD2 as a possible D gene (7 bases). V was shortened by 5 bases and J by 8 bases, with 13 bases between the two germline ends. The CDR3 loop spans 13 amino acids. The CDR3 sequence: CASSGGGGDEQFF. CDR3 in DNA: TGTGCCAGCAGTGGAGGGGGAGGGGATGAGCAGTTCTTC.

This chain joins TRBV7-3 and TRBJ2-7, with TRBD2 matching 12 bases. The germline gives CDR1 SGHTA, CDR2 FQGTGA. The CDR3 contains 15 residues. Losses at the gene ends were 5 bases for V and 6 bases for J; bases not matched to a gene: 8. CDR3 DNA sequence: TGTGCCAGCAGCCCCAGGACTAGCGGGAAGGGCGAGCAGTACTTC. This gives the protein CASSPRTSGKGEQYF.

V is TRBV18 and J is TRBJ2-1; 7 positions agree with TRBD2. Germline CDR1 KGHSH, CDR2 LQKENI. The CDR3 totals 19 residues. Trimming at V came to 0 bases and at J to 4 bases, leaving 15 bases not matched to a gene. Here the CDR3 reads CASSPPVLAGKINYNEQFF. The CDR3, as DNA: TGTGCCAGCTCACCACCGGTTTTAGCGGGCAAAATCAATTACAATGAGCAGTTCTTC. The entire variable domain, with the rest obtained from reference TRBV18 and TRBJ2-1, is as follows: NAGVMQNPRHLVRRRGQEARLRCSPMKGHSHVYWYRQLPEEGLKFMVYLQKENIIDESGMPKERFSAEFPKEGPSILRIQQVVRGDSAAYFCASSPPVLAGKINYNEQFFGPGTRLTVL.

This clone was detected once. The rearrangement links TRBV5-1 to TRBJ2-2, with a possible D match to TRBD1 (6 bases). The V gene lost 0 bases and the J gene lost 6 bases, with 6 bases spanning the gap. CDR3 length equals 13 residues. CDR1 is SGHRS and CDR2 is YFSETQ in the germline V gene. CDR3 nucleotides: TGCGCCAGCAGCTTGGAGGGGGCCGGGGAGCTGTTTTTT. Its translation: CASSLEGAGELFF.

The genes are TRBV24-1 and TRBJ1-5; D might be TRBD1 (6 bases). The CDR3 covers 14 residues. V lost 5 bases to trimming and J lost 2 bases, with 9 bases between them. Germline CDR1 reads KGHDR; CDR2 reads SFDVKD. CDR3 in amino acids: CATSGQVGNQPQHF. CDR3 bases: TGTGCCACCAGTGGACAGGTCGGCAATCAGCCCCAGCATTTT.

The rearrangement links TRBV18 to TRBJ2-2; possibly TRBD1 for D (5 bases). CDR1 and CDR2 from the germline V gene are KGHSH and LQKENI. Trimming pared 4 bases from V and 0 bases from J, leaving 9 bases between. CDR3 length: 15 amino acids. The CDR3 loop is CASSRRVANTGELFF. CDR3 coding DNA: TGTGCCAGCTCACGCAGGGTCGCGAACACCGGGGAGCTGTTTTTT.

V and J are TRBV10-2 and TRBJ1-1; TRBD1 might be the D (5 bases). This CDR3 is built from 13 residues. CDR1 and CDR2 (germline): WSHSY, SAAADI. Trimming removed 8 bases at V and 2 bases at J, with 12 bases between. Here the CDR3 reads CASVRQGNTEAFF. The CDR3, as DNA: TGCGCCAGCGTACGGCAGGGTAACACTGAAGCTTTCTTT.

CDR3 sequence reads: CASSPGLAAYGQYF. CDR3 nucleotide sequence: TGTGCCAGCAGTCCGGGGTTGGCGGCCTATGGGCAGTACTTC. The V and J genes are TRBV27 and TRBJ2-7; weak D call: TRBD2 (5 bases). Between the trimmed V and J ends, which lost 5 bases and 9 bases, there was a span of 20 bases. The CDR3 length is 14 residues. The germline gives CDR1 MNHEY, CDR2 SMNVEV (reference sequence).

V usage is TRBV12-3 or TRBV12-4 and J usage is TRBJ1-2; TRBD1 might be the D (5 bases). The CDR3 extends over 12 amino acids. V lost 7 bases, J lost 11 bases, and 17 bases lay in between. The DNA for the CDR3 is TGTGCCAGCACTCTCGGGGGAAAATGGTACACCTTC. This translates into CASTLGGKWYTF.

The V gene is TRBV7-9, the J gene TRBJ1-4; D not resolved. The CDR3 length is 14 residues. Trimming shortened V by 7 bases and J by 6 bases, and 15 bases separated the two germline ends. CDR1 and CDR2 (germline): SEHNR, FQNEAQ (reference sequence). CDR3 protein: CASTVGTSDEKLFF. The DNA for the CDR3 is TGTGCCAGCACGGTCGGTACGTCGGATGAAAAACTGTTTTTT.

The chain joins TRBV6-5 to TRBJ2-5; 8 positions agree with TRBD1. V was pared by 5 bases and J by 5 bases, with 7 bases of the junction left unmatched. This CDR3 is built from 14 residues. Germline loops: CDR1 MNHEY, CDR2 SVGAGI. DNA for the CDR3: TGTGCCAGCAGTCGGACAGGGAAGGTGGAGACCCAGTACTTC. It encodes CASSRTGKVETQYF.

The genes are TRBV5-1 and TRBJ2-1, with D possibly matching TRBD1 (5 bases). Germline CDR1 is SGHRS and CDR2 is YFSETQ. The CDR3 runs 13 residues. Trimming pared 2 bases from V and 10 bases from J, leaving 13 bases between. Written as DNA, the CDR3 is TGCGCCAGCAGCTTCAGTAGGGGCCAGGAGCAGTTCTTC. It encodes CASSFSRGQEQFF.

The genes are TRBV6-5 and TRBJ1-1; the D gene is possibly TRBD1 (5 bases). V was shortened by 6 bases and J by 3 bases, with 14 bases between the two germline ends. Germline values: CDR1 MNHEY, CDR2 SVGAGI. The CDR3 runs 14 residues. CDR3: CASSSDIRDTEAFF. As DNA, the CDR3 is TGTGCCAGCAGCTCGGACATCAGGGACACTGAAGCTTTCTTT.

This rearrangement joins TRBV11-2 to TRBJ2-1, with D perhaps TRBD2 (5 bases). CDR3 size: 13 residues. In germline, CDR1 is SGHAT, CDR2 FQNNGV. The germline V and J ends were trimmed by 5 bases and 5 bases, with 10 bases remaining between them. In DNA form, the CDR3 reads TGTGCCAGCAGCGTTACTAGAAACAATGAGCAGTTCTTC. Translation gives CASSVTRNNEQFF.

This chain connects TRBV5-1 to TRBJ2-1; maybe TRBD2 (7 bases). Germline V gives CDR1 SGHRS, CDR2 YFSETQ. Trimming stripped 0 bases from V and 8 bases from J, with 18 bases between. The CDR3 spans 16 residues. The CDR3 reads CASSLAGGRAGDEQFF. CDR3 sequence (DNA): TGCGCCAGCAGCTTGGCCGGGGGGCGGGCAGGGGATGAGCAGTTCTTC. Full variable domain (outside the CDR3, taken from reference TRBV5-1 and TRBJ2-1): KAGVTQTPRYLIKTRGQQVTLSCSPISGHRSVSWYQQTPGQGLQFLFEYFSETQRNKGNFPGRFSGRQFSNSRSEMNVSTLELGDSALYLCASSLAGGRAGDEQFFGPGTRLTVL.

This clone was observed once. In nucleotides, the CDR3 is TGTGCCAGCAGCTTTTCCGAGTTCTCTGGAAACACCATATATTTT. It yields the protein CASSFSEFSGNTIYF. The chain joins TRBV7-2 to TRBJ1-3; no clear D gene. The CDR3 has 15 residues. Deletions cut 3 bases from V and 0 bases from J, with 9 bases between. From germline, CDR1 is SGHTA and CDR2 FQGNSA.

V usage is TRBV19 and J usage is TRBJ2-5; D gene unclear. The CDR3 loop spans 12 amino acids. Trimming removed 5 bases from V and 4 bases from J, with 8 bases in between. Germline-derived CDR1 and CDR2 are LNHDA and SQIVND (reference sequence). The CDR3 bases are TGTGCCAGTAGTGCAGGTTTAGAGACCCAGTACTTC. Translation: CASSAGLETQYF.

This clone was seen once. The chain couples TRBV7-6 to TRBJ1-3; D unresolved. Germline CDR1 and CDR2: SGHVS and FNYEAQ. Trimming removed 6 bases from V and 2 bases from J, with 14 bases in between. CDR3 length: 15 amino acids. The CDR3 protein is CASSLQARTGNTIYF. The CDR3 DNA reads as TGTGCCAGCAGTCTTCAGGCCCGAACTGGAAACACCATATATTTT. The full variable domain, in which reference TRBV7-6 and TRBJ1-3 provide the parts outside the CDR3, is GAGVSQSPRYKVTKRGQDVALRCDPISGHVSLYWYRQALGQGPEFLTYFNYEAQQDKSGLPNDRFSAERPEGSISTLTIQRTEQRDSAMYRCASSLQARTGNTIYFGEGSWLTVV.

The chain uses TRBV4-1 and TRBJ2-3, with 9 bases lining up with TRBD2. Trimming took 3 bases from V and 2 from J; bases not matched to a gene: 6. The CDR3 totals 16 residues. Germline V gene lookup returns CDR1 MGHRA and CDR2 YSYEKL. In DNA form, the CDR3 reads TGCGCCAGCAGCCACCAGACTAGCGGAGACACAGATACGCAGTATTTT. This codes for CASSHQTSGDTDTQYF.

CDR3 DNA: TGTGCCAGCAGTGGAAGGGACAATTTGATCACCGGGGAGCTGTTTTTT. It specifies CASSGRDNLITGELFF. The V and J genes are TRBV6-1 and TRBJ2-2, with a weak D call TRBD1 (6 bases). The germline gives CDR1 MNHNS, CDR2 SASEGT. There are 16 residues in the CDR3. V gave up 4 bases and J gave up 4 bases, with 16 bases separating them.

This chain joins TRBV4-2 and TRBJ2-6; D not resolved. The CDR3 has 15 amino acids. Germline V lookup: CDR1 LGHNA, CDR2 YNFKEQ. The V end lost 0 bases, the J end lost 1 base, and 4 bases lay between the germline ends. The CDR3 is CASSQDVSGANVLTF. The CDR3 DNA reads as TGTGCCAGCAGCCAAGACGTGTCTGGGGCCAACGTCCTGACTTTC.

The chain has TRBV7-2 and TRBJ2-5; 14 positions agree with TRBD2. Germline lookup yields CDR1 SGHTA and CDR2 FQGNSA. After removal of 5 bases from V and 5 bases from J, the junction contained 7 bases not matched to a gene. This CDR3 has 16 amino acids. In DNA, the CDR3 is TGTGCCAGCAGCGTGACTAGCGGGGGGGCCTGGGAGACCCAGTACTTC. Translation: CASSVTSGGAWETQYF.

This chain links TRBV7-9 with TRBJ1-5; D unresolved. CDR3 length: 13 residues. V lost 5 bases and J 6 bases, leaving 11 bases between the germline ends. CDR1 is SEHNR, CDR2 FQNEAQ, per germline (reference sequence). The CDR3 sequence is CASSPLLSQPQHF. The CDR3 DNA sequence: TGTGCCAGCAGCCCCCTTCTAAGTCAGCCCCAGCATTTT.